This TCR beta chain was obtained from a study of graft-versus-host responses after intestinal transplantation. Generated by immunoSEQ multiplex PCR, the TCRdb table keeps only in-frame clones and is missing some. This sample has some 100,000 clones, with approximately 90% found just once. With respect to this clone: Antigen: not known.

Regarding the study as a whole: The study found high graft-versus-host to host-versus-graft clonal ratios in allografts of patients with graft-donor T cell macrochimerism. GvH clones detected in recipient marrow included some appearing first in ileum or blood.

The TCR was taken from a human donor who received an intestinal transplant. Sequencing was performed on unstimulated CD8+ T cells sorted from spleen or lymph node cells, taken before intestinal transplant.

The chain's CDR3 is CTSSPSTRRGYTGELFF. CDR3 nucleotides: TGCACCAGCAGCCCATCGACTCGCCGGGGATACACCGGGGAGCTGTTTTTT. The rearrangement uses TRBV1 and TRBJ2-2; the DNA was not used to check the table's D call, TRBD2. TRBV1 represents a pseudogene. The CDR3 is 17 residues long.